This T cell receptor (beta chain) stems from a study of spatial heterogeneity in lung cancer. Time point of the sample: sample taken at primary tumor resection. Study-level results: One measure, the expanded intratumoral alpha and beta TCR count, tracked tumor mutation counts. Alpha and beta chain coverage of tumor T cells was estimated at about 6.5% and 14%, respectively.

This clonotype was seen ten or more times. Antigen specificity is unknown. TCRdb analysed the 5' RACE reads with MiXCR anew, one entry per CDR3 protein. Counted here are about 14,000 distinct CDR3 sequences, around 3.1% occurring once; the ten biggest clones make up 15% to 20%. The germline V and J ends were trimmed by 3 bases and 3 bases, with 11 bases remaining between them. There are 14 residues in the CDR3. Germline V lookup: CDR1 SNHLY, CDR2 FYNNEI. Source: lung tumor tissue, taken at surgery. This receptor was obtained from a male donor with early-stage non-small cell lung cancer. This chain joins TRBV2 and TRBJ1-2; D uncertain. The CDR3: CASSEPGGYYGYTF. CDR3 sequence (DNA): TGTGCCAGCAGTGAGCCAGGAGGCTACTATGGCTACACCTTC.